This T cell receptor beta chain came from a study of blood T cell repertoires in COVID-19. Germline V lookup: CDR1 SGHNT, CDR2 YYREEE (reference sequence). The length of the CDR3 is 15 residues. Trimming pared 4 bases from V and 3 bases from J, leaving 14 bases between. Produced via immunoSEQ multiplex PCR; TCRdb's table is partial and in-frame only. The repertoire holds over 300,000 clones, with roughly nine tenths as singletons. Recruitment covered some 25 US areas and drew participants whose ages spanned about 18 to 90 years. Assignment of participants to cohorts was predicated upon participant-reported clinical history.

The clonotype was recovered from a woman aged 25 to 45 who had recovered from COVID-19. Sequenced: PBMCs or T cells enriched from blood (not recorded which). The chain is built from TRBV5-4 and TRBJ2-1, with a tentative D call TRBD2 (6 bases). The DNA of the CDR3 is TGTGCCAGCAGCCCGGAGGCGGGGAGCTACAATGAGCAGTTCTTC. Translated, it gives CASSPEAGSYNEQFF.